Described below is a single T cell receptor beta chain sequence and its context. Antigen specificity is unknown. This record belongs to a study of identical twins. General observations from the study: With abundant cord blood beta clonotypes, insertions were fewer; memory repertoires showed no such pattern. Twin sharing of out-of-frame TCR alpha was underestimated by models in monozygotic pairs.

This CDR3 has 15 residues. The germline V gene encodes CDR1 MNHEY and CDR2 SMNVEV (reference sequence). V lost 1 base and J 4 bases, leaving 14 bases between the germline ends. TCRdb called the 5' RACE reads again in MiXCR, with one record for every CDR3 protein. The sample yields roughly 630,000 distinct CDR3 sequences, less than 9% seen once. These data also featured in a second study, about yellow fever vaccine responses in identical twins. That paper notes: Reportedly, the response of twins' T cells to the vaccine seemed partly convergent, partly personalized.

This TCR was recovered from a woman under 30 in good health. The chain carries TRBV27 and TRBJ2-7; D is unclear. Sequencing input: PBMCs. CDR3 residues: CASSLFPGPSYEQYF. The CDR3 coding sequence is TGTGCCAGCAGTTTATTTCCGGGTCCCTCTTACGAGCAGTACTTC.